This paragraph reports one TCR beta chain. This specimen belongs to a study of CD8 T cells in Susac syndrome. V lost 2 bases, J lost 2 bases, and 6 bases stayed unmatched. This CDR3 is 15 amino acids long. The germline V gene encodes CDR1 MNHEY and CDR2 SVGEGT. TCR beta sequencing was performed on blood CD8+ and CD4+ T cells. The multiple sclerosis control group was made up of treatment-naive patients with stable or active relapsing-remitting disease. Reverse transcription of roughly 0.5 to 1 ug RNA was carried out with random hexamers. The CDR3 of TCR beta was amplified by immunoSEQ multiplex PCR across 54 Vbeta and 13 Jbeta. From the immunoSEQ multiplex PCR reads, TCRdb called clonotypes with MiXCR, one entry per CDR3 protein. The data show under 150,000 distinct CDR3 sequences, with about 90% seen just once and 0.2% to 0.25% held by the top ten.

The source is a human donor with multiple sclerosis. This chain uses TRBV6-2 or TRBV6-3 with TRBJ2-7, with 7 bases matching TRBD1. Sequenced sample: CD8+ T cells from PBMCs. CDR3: CASSYGTGVTYEQYF. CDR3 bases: TGTGCCAGCAGTTACGGAACAGGGGTTACCTACGAGCAGTACTTC.